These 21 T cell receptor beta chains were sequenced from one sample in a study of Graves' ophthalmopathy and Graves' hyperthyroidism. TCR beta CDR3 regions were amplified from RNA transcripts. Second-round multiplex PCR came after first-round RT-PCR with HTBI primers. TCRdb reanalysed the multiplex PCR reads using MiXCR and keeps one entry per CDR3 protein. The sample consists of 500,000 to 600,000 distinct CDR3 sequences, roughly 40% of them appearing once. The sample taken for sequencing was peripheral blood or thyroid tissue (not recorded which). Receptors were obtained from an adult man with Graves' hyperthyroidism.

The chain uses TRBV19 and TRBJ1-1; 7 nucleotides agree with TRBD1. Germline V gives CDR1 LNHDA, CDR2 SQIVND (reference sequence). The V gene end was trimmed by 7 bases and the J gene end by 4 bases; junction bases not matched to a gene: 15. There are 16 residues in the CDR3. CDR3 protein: CASTVTGRWAATEAFF. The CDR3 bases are TGTGCCAGTACGGTGACAGGGAGGTGGGCTGCCACTGAAGCTTTCTTT.

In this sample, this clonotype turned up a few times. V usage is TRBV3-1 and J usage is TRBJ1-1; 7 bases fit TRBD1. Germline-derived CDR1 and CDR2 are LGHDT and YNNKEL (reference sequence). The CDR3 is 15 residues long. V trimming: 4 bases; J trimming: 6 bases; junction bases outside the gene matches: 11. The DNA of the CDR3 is TGTGCCAGCAGCCGGGGCAGGGGGTCGAGCGCTGAAGCTTTCTTT. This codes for CASSRGRGSSAEAFF.

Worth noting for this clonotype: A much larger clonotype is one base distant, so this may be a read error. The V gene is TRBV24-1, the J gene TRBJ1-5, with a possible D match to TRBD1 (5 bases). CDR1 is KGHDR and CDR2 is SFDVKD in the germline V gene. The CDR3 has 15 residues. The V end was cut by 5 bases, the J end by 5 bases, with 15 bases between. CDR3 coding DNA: TGTGCCACCAGTGGTGGCCGGGGCCCTCATCAGCCCCAGCATTTT. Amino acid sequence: CATSGGRGPHQPQHF.

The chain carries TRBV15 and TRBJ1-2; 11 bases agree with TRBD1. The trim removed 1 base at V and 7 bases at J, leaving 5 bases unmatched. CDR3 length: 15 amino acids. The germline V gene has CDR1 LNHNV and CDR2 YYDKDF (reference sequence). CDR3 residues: CATSRAGQGAGGYTF. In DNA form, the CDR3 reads TGTGCCACCAGCAGAGCAGGACAGGGGGCTGGTGGCTACACCTTC.

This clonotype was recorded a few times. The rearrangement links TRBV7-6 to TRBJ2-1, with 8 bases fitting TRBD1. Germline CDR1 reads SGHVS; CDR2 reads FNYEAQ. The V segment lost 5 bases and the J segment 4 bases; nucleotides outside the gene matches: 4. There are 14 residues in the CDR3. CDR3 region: CASSPRTGYNEQFF. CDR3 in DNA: TGTGCCAGCAGCCCGCGGACAGGGTACAATGAGCAGTTCTTC.

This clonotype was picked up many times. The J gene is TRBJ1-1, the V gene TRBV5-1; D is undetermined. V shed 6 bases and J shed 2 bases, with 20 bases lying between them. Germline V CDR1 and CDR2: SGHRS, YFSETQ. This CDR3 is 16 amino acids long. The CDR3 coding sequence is TGCGCCAGCAATCGGCACACAAGTGTTCGAAACACTGAAGCTTTCTTT. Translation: CASNRHTSVRNTEAFF.

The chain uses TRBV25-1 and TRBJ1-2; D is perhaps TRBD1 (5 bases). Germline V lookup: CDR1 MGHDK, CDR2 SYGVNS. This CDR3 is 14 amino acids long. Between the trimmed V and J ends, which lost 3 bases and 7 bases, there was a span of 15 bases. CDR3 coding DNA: TGTGCCAGCAGTGAGGATAATGGGGCGGGTGGCTACACCTTC. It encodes CASSEDNGAGGYTF.

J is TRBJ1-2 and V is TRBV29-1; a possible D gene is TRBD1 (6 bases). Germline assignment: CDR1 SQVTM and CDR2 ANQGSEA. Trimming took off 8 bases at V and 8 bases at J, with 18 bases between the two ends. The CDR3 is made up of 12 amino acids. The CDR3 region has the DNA TGCAGCATAGGCGGGGGGCGCGGAGGCTACACCTTC. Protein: CSIGGGRGGYTF.

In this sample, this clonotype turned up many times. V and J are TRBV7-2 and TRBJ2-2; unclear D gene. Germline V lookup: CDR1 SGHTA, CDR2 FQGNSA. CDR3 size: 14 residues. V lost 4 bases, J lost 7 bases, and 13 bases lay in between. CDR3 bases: TGTGCCAGCAGCTCTTCAACCCTCGACGGGGAGCTGTTTTTT. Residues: CASSSSTLDGELFF.

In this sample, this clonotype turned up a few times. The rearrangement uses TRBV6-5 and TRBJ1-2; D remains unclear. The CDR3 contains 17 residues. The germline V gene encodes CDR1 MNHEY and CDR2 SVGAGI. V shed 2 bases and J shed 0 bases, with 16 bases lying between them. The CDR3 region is CASSYRQSIGANYGYTF. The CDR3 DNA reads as TGTGCCAGCAGTTACAGGCAGAGTATCGGAGCTAACTATGGCTACACCTTC.

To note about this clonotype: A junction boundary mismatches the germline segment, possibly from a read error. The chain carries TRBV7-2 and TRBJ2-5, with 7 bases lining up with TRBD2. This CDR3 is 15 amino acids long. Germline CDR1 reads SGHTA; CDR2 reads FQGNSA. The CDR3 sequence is CASSLAGTIRQTRYF. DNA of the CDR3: TGTGCCAGCAGCTTAGCGGGGACTATTCGTCAGACCCGGTACTTC. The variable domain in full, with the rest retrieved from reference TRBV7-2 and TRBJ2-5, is GAGVSQSPSNKVTEKGKDVELRCDPISGHTALYWYRQSLGQGLEFLIYFQGNSAPDKSGLPSDRFSAERTGGSVSTLTIQRTQQEDSAVYLCASSLAGTIRQTRYFGPGTRLLVL.

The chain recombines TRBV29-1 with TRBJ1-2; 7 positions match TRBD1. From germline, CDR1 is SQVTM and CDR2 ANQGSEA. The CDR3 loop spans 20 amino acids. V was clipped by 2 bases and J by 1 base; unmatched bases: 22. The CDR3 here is CSVEWLSASTVGQYNYGYTF. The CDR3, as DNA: TGCAGCGTTGAATGGTTAAGTGCCAGTACCGTGGGACAGTATAACTATGGCTACACCTTC.

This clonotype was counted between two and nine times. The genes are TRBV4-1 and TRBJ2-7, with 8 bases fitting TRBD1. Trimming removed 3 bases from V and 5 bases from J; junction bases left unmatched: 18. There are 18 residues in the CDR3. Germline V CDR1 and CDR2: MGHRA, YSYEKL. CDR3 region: CASSHGRKGRTGGDEQYF. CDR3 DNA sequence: TGCGCCAGCAGCCATGGAAGAAAGGGGAGAACAGGGGGAGACGAGCAGTACTTC.

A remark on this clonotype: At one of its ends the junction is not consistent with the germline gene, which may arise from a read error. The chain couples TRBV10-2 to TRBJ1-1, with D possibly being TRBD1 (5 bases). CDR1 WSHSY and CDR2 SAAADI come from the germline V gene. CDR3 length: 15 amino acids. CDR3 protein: CASSYSGTGNAEAFF. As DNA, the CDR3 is TGTGCCAGCAGTTACTCAGGGACTGGGAACGCTGAAGCTTTCTTT.

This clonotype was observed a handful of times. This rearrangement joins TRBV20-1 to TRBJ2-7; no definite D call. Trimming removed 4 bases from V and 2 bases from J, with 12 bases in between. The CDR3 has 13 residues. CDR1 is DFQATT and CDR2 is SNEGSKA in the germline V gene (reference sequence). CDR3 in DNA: TGCAGTGCTACCCCGAGGCACCCCTACGAGCAGTACTTC. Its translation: CSATPRHPYEQYF.

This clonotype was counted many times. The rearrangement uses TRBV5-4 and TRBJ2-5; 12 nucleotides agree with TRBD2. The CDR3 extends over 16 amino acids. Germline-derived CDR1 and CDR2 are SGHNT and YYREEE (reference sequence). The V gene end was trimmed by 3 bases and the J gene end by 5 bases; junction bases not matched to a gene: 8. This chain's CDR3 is CASSSPTSGSRETQYF. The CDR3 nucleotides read TGTGCCAGCAGCTCGCCGACTAGCGGGAGCCGGGAGACCCAGTACTTC.

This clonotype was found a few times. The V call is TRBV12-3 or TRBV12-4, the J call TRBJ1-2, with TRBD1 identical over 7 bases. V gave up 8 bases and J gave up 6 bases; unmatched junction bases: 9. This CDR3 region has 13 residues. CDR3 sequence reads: CASGARGGNGYTF. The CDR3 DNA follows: TGTGCCAGCGGAGCTCGAGGGGGCAATGGCTACACCTTC.

The CDR3 region is CSVERDNGYGANVLTF. CDR3 DNA: TGCAGCGTTGAACGGGACAATGGCTATGGGGCCAACGTCCTGACTTTC. The chain couples TRBV29-1 to TRBJ2-6, with D possibly TRBD1 on 6 matching bases. Trimming removed 2 bases at V and 3 bases at J, with 14 bases between. The germline V gene encodes CDR1 SQVTM and CDR2 ANQGSEA. The CDR3 length is 16 residues.

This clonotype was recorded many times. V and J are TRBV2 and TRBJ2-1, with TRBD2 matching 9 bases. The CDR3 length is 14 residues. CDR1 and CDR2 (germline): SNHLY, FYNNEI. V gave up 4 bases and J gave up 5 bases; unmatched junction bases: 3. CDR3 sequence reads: CASSGTSANNEQFF. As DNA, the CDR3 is TGTGCCAGCAGTGGGACTAGCGCAAACAATGAGCAGTTCTTC.

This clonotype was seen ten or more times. CDR3 sequence (DNA): TGTGCCACCAGCAGGGGATTTGATGAAAAACTGTTTTTT. This translates into CATSRGFDEKLFF. The chain combines TRBV15 with TRBJ1-4; D call uncertain. V dropped 3 bases and J dropped 6 bases, with 8 bases sitting between them. Germline CDR1 reads LNHNV; CDR2 reads YYDKDF (reference sequence). The length of the CDR3 is 13 residues.

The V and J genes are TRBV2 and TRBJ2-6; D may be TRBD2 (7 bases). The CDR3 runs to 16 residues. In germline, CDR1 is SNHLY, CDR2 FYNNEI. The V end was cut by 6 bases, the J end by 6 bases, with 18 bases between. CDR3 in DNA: TGTGCCAGCAGCTTGGGCGGGGGCAATGAGGCCAACGTCCTGACTTTC. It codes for CASSLGGGNEANVLTF.